These 16 T cell receptor beta chains were all obtained from the same sample, sequenced in a study of blood T cells in healthy people across ages. A sample-barcoded 5' primer and a J-beta primer mix were used in a second PCR of roughly 7 to 12 cycles. One entry per CDR3 protein results from TCRdb running MiXCR on the 5' RACE reads. The sample lists 700,000 to 950,000 distinct CDR3 sequences, 35% to 45% occurring once. The source material was blood. The receptors derive from a woman aged 55 to 70 in good health.

The J gene is TRBJ1-2, the V gene TRBV18, with D perhaps matching TRBD1 (5 bases). CDR3 length: 15 residues. V gave up 2 bases and J gave up 0 bases, with 10 bases separating them. Looked up from germline, CDR1 is KGHSH and CDR2 is LQKENI. CDR3 region: CASSPGTDSNYGYTF. DNA for the CDR3: TGTGCCAGCTCACCAGGGACGGACTCTAACTATGGCTACACCTTC.

The J gene is TRBJ2-2, the V gene TRBV20-1, with 9 bases matching TRBD2. Germline CDR1 reads DFQATT; CDR2 reads SNEGSKA (reference sequence). V lost 6 bases, J lost 1 base, and 6 bases stayed unmatched. The CDR3 is 15 residues long. The CDR3 loop is CSAPLAGVNTGELFF. The DNA of the CDR3 is TGCAGTGCCCCGTTAGCGGGGGTGAACACCGGGGAGCTGTTTTTT.

This clonotype was seen a handful of times. The gene calls are TRBV5-4 and TRBJ2-3; 13 positions agree with TRBD2. The CDR3 consists of 15 residues. Per germline, CDR1 SGHNT and CDR2 YYREEE (reference sequence). V was clipped by 4 bases and J by 5 bases; unmatched bases: 4. The CDR3 reads CASSPGLAGEDTQYF. The CDR3 bases are TGTGCCAGCAGCCCTGGACTAGCGGGAGAAGATACGCAGTATTTT.

The chain couples TRBV29-1 to TRBJ1-5; the D is unclear. The CDR3 length is 13 residues. V was pared by 5 bases and J by 1 base, with 9 bases between. Per the germline V gene, CDR1 is SQVTM and CDR2 is ANQGSEA. The CDR3 sequence is CSVCLGSNQPQHF. DNA of the CDR3: TGCAGCGTTTGCTTGGGGAGCAATCAGCCCCAGCATTTT.

The gene calls are TRBV21-1 and TRBJ1-2; TRBD1, the D gene given by the table, was not confirmed from the DNA. TRBV21-1 corresponds to a pseudogene. The CDR3 runs 14 residues. The CDR3 sequence is CALQTDGGGNGYTF. Written as DNA, the CDR3 is TGTGCCCTCCAAACTGACGGGGGTGGGAATGGCTACACCTTC.

This clonotype was recorded at least ten times. The rearrangement uses TRBV29-1 and TRBJ2-1; D remains ambiguous. V was pared by 6 bases and J by 6 bases, with 21 bases between. CDR1 and CDR2 (germline): SQVTM, ANQGSEA. The CDR3 is made up of 15 amino acids. For the CDR3, the DNA is TGCAGCGTCGGTGCTAAGGGTAGGGTGTCCAATGAGCAGTTCTTC. Translated, it gives CSVGAKGRVSNEQFF.

The V call is TRBV20-1, the J call TRBJ2-6, with TRBD2 matching over 8 bases. V was clipped by 8 bases and J by 3 bases; unmatched bases: 9. The CDR3 spans 15 residues. Germline lookup yields CDR1 DFQATT and CDR2 SNEGSKA (reference sequence). The CDR3 loop reads CSLPAGDSGANVLTF. The DNA for the CDR3 is TGCAGTCTACCAGCGGGAGATAGTGGGGCCAACGTCCTGACTTTC.

The chain has TRBV20-1 and TRBJ1-2; 10 bases align to TRBD1. CDR3 length: 13 residues. The germline V gene encodes CDR1 DFQATT and CDR2 SNEGSKA (reference sequence). Trimming at V came to 5 bases and at J to 7 bases, leaving 7 bases not matched to a gene. The CDR3 DNA reads as TGCAGTGCTGGACAGGGGGACCCCTGTGGCTACACCTTC. Its translation: CSAGQGDPCGYTF.

The V and J genes are TRBV6-2 or TRBV6-3 and TRBJ2-7; TRBD2 agrees at 9 bases. The DNA end favors TRBJ2-5, so the J call may be wrong. The CDR3 length is 18 residues. Germline V lookup: CDR1 MNHEY, CDR2 SVGEGT. The CDR3 reads CASSFNAGAGGLRETQYF. CDR3 DNA: TGTGCCAGCAGTTTCAACGCTGGAGCGGGAGGATTGCGGGAGACCCAGTACTTC.

This clonotype has more than one count but fewer than ten. The chain has TRBV25-1 and TRBJ2-1, with 7 bases fitting TRBD2. The CDR3 spans 16 residues. With 4 bases clipped from V and 0 bases from J, the junction kept 6 bases outside the gene matches. Germline-derived CDR1 and CDR2 are MGHDK and SYGVNS. The CDR3: CASSGGLAVSYNEQFF. In DNA, the CDR3 is TGTGCCAGCAGTGGCGGTCTAGCGGTCTCCTACAATGAGCAGTTCTTC. Filled out from reference TRBV25-1 and TRBJ2-1, the complete variable domain reads EADIYQTPRYLVIGTGKKITLECSQTMGHDKMYWYQQDPGMELHLIHYSYGVNSTEKGDLSSESTVSRIRTEHFPLTLESARPSHTSQYLCASSGGLAVSYNEQFFGPGTRLTVL.

The sample holds a few counts of this clonotype. This chain uses TRBV7-9 with TRBJ2-3, with D possibly TRBD1 on 5 matching bases. V gave up 1 base and J gave up 2 bases, with 10 bases separating them. Germline V gene lookup returns CDR1 SEHNR and CDR2 FQNEAQ (reference sequence). The CDR3 runs to 15 residues. CDR3 protein: CASSLEGASTDTQYF. In DNA, the CDR3 is TGTGCCAGCAGCTTAGAAGGGGCCTCCACAGATACGCAGTATTTT.

Concerning this clonotype: Sequence at one end of the junction differs from germline and may be a read error. The chain uses TRBV2 and TRBJ2-1, with 9 nucleotides matching TRBD2. CDR1 is SNHLY and CDR2 is FYNNEI in the germline V gene. The CDR3 covers 15 residues. In DNA form, the CDR3 reads TGTGCCGGCAGAGGACTAGCGAACTCCTACAATGAGCAGTTCTTC. Encoded protein: CAGRGLANSYNEQFF.

The genes are TRBV2 and TRBJ2-5, with 10 bases lining up with TRBD2. Germline-derived CDR1 and CDR2 are SNHLY and FYNNEI. With 5 bases clipped from V and 7 bases from J, the junction kept 10 bases outside the gene matches. This CDR3 is built from 15 residues. The CDR3 DNA follows: TGTGCCAGCAGTCGGACTAGCGGCATACAGGGGACCCAGTACTTC. The encoded protein is CASSRTSGIQGTQYF. Supplemented by reference TRBV2 and TRBJ2-5, the full variable domain reads EPEVTQTPSHQVTQMGQEVILRCVPISNHLYFYWYRQILGQKVEFLVSFYNNEISEKSEIFDDQFSVERPDGSNFTLKIRSTKLEDSAMYFCASSRTSGIQGTQYFGPGTRLLVL.

CDR3 region: CASSTTGNLDSPLHF. In DNA, the CDR3 is TGTGCCAGCAGCACTACAGGGAATTTGGATTCACCCCTCCACTTT. The chain couples TRBV13 to TRBJ1-6, with D perhaps TRBD1 (6 bases). The CDR3 is 15 amino acids. Germline-derived CDR1 and CDR2 are PRHDT and FYEKMQ (reference sequence). V was clipped by 5 bases and J by 8 bases, with 16 bases between them.

This clonotype has just a few counts. The chain recombines TRBV27 with TRBJ1-6, with no clear D. The CDR3 contains 20 residues. The germline gives CDR1 MNHEY, CDR2 SMNVEV (reference sequence). V shed 3 bases and J shed 0 bases, with 21 bases lying between them. CDR3 in DNA: TGTGCCAGCAGTTTCCGGTCTTTGGCCCCGAGGAGCTCCTATAATTCACCCCTCCACTTT. This codes for CASSFRSLAPRSSYNSPLHF.

The chain employs TRBV20-1 and TRBJ2-7; tentative D call: TRBD1 (5 bases). The germline CDR1 and CDR2 sequences are DFQATT and SNEGSKA (reference sequence). Trimming cost V 5 bases and J 1 base, with 12 bases left between them. This CDR3 is built from 13 residues. The CDR3 spells CSALAGYSYEQYF. The CDR3 DNA follows: TGCAGTGCTTTGGCAGGGTATTCCTACGAGCAGTACTTC.